This is a list of T cell receptor beta chains from one sample in a study of shared clonotypes between healthy human individuals. The table came from immunoSEQ multiplex PCR; TCRdb's copy has only in-frame clones and leaves some out. The table includes under 2.5 million clones, 85% to 95% detected once. Source material: naive CD4+ T cells from PBMCs. The receptor set was obtained from a man between 18 and 29 years old in good health. Some clones in this sample may be carry-over from other donors' samples. The CDR3 runs from the conserved cysteine through the conserved F or W. A D gene is named only where the DNA matches it firmly.

J: TRBJ1-5
V: TRBV9
D: NA
DNA: TGTGCCAGCAGCGCCACAATAGATCAGCCCCAGCATTTT
CDR3: CASSATIDQPQHF

J: TRBJ2-3
V: TRBV11-2
D: TRBD2
DNA: TGTGCCAGCAGTCCTAGCGGGATCAACACAGATACGCAGTATTTT
CDR3: CASSPSGINTDTQYF

J: TRBJ1-1
V: TRBV7-8
D: NA
DNA: TGTGCCAGCAGCACCAGGGTGAACACTGAAGCTTTCTTT
CDR3: CASSTRVNTEAFF

J: TRBJ2-1
V: TRBV5-1
D: NA
DNA: TGCGCCAGCAGCTTGTCTACCAGCTCCTACAATGAGCAGTTCTTC
CDR3: CASSLSTSSYNEQFF

J: TRBJ2-7
V: TRBV28
D: TRBD1
DNA: TGTGCCAGCAGTGCGACAGGGGGCTGGTACGAGCAGTACTTC
CDR3: CASSATGGWYEQYF

J: TRBJ2-3
V: TRBV5-1
D: NA
DNA: TGCGCCAGCAGCTGGGGCGGGGAGGGCACAGATACGCAGTATTTT
CDR3: CASSWGGEGTDTQYF

J: TRBJ2-1
V: TRBV20-1
D: NA
DNA: TGCAGTGCTACGCGTATGAATGAGCAGTTCTTC
CDR3: CSATRMNEQFF

J: TRBJ2-1
V: TRBV19
D: NA
DNA: TGTGCCAGTGAATCAGGGTACTCCTACAATGAGCAGTTCTTC
CDR3: CASESGYSYNEQFF

J: TRBJ1-6
V: TRBV30
D: NA
DNA: TGTGCCTGGAGTGTTGGGCAGGGCAATTCACCCCTCCACTTT
CDR3: CAWSVGQGNSPLHF

J: TRBJ1-6
V: TRBV11-2
D: TRBD1
DNA: TGTGCCAGCAGCTTTGGGACAGCGAATTCACCCCTCCACTTT
CDR3: CASSFGTANSPLHF

J: TRBJ2-7
V: TRBV5-1
D: NA
DNA: TGCGCCAGCAGCTTGGGGCAGTACGAGCAGTACTTC
CDR3: CASSLGQYEQYF

J: TRBJ2-1
V: TRBV19
D: TRBD1
DNA: TGTGCCAGTAGTGAACCGGGACAGGGGATGTTGGCGCAGTTCTTC
CDR3: CASSEPGQGMLAQFF

J: TRBJ1-4
V: TRBV19
D: NA
DNA: TGTGCCAGTAGTATGGACAGATTTAATGAAAAACTGTTTTTT
CDR3: CASSMDRFNEKLFF

J: TRBJ1-2
V: TRBV5-1
D: NA
DNA: TGCGCCAGCAGCTTGGTTACGTCCGGGGCCCACGGCTACACCTTC
CDR3: CASSLVTSGAHGYTF